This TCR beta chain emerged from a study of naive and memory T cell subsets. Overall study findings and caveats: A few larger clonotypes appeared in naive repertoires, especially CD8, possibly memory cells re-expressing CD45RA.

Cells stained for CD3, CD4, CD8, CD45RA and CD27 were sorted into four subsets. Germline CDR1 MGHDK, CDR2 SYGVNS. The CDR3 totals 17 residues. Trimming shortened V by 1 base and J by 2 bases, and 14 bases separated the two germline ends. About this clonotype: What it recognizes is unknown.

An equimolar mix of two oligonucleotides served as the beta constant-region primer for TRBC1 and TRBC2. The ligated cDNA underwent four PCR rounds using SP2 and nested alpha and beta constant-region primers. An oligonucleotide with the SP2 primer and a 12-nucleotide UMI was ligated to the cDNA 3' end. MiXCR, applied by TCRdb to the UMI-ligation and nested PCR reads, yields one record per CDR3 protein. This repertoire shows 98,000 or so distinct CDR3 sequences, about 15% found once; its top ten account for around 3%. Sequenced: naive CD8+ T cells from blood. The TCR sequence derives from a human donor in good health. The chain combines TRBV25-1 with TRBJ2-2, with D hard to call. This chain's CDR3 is CASSESVIRSNTGELFF. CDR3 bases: TGTGCCAGCAGTGAATCTGTTATTAGGTCCAACACCGGGGAGCTGTTTTTT.